These T cell receptor beta chains were read from a single sample in a study of T-cell memory formation after mild COVID-19. TCRdb analysed the 5' RACE reads with MiXCR anew, one entry per CDR3 protein. The sample lists about 190,000 distinct CDR3 sequences; over 20% were seen once. The sequencing sample was made of PBMCs or a T cell subset sorted from them (not recorded which). Source of these receptors: an adult woman who had mild COVID-19 (a few samples of this study predate the infection). Cell type and time point are not known. Both conserved end residues are part of each CDR3. A D gene is named only where the DNA matches it firmly. Clone size is stated in some rows and not others, as once, few, many or a class when expanded.

CASSLVFGDVTGELFF	TGCGCCAGCAGCTTGGTGTTTGGGGATGTGACCGGGGAGCTGTTTTTT	TRBV5-1	TRBJ2-2	few	NA
CASSPGWGPYEQYF	TGCGCCAGCAGCCCGGGGTGGGGCCCCTACGAGCAGTACTTC	TRBV5-1	TRBJ2-7	few	NA
CASSVVSSVGNEAFF	TGTGCCAGCAGCGTAGTAAGTTCCGTGGGGAACGAAGCTTTCTTT	TRBV9	TRBJ1-1	few	NA
CASSLSGLEVEQYF	TGTGCCAGCAGCTTGTCCGGTTTGGAGGTCGAGCAGTACTTC	TRBV7-9	TRBJ2-7	NA	NA
CASSAGQAYQPQHF	TGTGCCAGCAGCGCGGGACAGGCCTATCAGCCCCAGCATTTT	TRBV9	TRBJ1-5	NA	TRBD1
CSAWVDTEAFF	TGCAGCGCGTGGGTGGACACTGAAGCTTTCTTT	TRBV29-1	TRBJ1-1	NA	NA
CASSYVTAGVGTEAFF	TGCGCCAGCAGCTACGTGACCGCAGGGGTAGGAACTGAAGCTTTCTTT	TRBV5-1	TRBJ1-1	NA	NA
CASSLGLAGGPGTAQYF	TGTGCCAGCAGCCTGGGACTAGCGGGGGGTCCGGGTACTGCCCAGTACTTC	TRBV7-3	TRBJ2-5	few	TRBD2
CASSLDRGGPEAFF	TGTGCCAGCAGCTTAGACAGGGGAGGCCCTGAAGCTTTCTTT	TRBV7-6	TRBJ1-1	few	TRBD1
CASSKGPPTGIQPQHF	TGTGCCAGCAGTAAAGGCCCCCCGACAGGGATACAGCCCCAGCATTTT	TRBV2	TRBJ1-5	few	TRBD1
CASSLETVQETQYF	TGCGCCAGCAGCTTGGAGACAGTACAAGAGACCCAGTACTTC	TRBV5-1	TRBJ2-5	few	NA
CASIEAGTGGRRYGYTF	TGTGCCAGCATCGAGGCCGGGACAGGAGGACGACGTTATGGCTACACCTTC	TRBV6-2/TRBV6-3	TRBJ1-2	NA	TRBD1
CASSLIPSGSTDTQYF	TGTGCCAGCAGCTTAATCCCTAGCGGGAGCACAGATACGCAGTATTTT	TRBV7-3	TRBJ2-3	NA	TRBD2
CATSDDLQGRETQYF	TGTGCCACCAGTGACGATCTACAGGGGCGAGAGACCCAGTACTTC	TRBV24-1	TRBJ2-5	once	TRBD1
CASSRSGQMNTEAFF	TGTGCCAGCAGTAGATCGGGACAGATGAACACTGAAGCTTTCTTT	TRBV12-3/TRBV12-4	TRBJ1-1	NA	TRBD1
CASSPQHLGNQETQYF	TGTGCCAGCAGCCCTCAACACTTAGGGAATCAAGAGACCCAGTACTTC	TRBV7-9	TRBJ2-5	NA	NA
CASSPDSSYNEQFF	TGTGCCAGCTCACCGGATAGCTCCTACAATGAGCAGTTCTTC	TRBV18	TRBJ2-1	few	NA
CASSHDRGAGNTIYF	TGCGCCAGCAGCCATGACAGGGGAGCTGGAAACACCATATATTTT	TRBV4-1	TRBJ1-3	NA	TRBD1
CATSRDGPGSDTEAFF	TGTGCCACCAGCAGAGACGGGCCGGGGTCGGACACTGAAGCTTTCTTT	TRBV15	TRBJ1-1	few	NA
CSVETSGGRLTQYF	TGCAGCGTTGAGACTAGCGGGGGGCGTTTGACCCAGTACTTC	TRBV29-1	TRBJ2-5	few	TRBD2
CASGVPVDETQYF	TGTGCCAGCGGGGTGCCGGTTGACGAGACCCAGTACTTC	TRBV6-2/TRBV6-3	TRBJ2-5	NA	NA
CASSLDWVQHDTGELFF	TGTGCCAGCAGCTTAGATTGGGTACAGCACGATACCGGGGAGCTGTTTTTT	TRBV11-2	TRBJ2-2	many	NA
CASSPRDRGHGYTF	TGTGCCAGCAGTCCAAGGGACAGGGGACATGGCTACACCTTC	TRBV6-1	TRBJ1-2	many	TRBD1
CASSPGLAGPKNIQYF	TGTGCCAGCAGCCCGGGACTAGCGGGACCCAAAAACATTCAGTACTTC	TRBV7-8	TRBJ2-4	NA	TRBD2
CASSFHFSQPGYEQYF	TGTGCCAGCAGTTTCCATTTTAGTCAACCAGGTTACGAGCAGTACTTC	TRBV12-3/TRBV12-4	TRBJ2-7	few	NA
CASSARTSGSLLGHNEQFF	TGTGCCAGCAGCGCCCGGACTAGCGGGAGTTTGTTGGGCCACAATGAGCAGTTCTTC	TRBV7-8	TRBJ2-1	few	TRBD2
CASSLGLAGVPDQETQYF	TGTGCCAGCAGTTTGGGACTAGCGGGAGTCCCTGACCAAGAGACCCAGTACTTC	TRBV28	TRBJ2-5	few	TRBD2
CASSLVETGFYEQYF	TGTGCCAGCAGCTTAGTGGAGACAGGGTTCTACGAGCAGTACTTC	TRBV7-2	TRBJ2-7	once	TRBD1
CASSPTGFIYF	TGTGCCAGCAGTCCGACAGGTTTCATATATTTT	TRBV12-3/TRBV12-4	TRBJ1-3	NA	NA
CASSPLAGDTDTQYF	TGCGCCAGCAGCCCACTAGCGGGGGACACAGATACGCAGTATTTT	TRBV5-1	TRBJ2-3	many	TRBD2
CARWADGIYEQYF	TGCGCCAGGTGGGCTGACGGGATCTACGAGCAGTACTTC	TRBV5-1	TRBJ2-7	NA	NA
CASSYGAIGSYEQYF	TGTGCCAGCAGTTACGGGGCCATAGGCAGCTACGAGCAGTACTTC	TRBV6-5	TRBJ2-7	few	NA
CASSLVQGSYEQYF	TGTGCCAGCAGCTTAGTGCAGGGTAGCTACGAGCAGTACTTC	TRBV7-8	TRBJ2-7	few	NA
CASSEELAGVETQYF	TGTGCCAGCAGTGAAGAACTAGCGGGGGTGGAGACCCAGTACTTC	TRBV6-1	TRBJ2-5	NA	TRBD2
CASNLATGGHEQFF	TGTGCCAGCAACCTGGCCACGGGGGGGCATGAGCAGTTCTTC	TRBV12-3/TRBV12-4	TRBJ2-1	NA	TRBD2
CASSLLVNTEAFF	TGCGCCAGCAGCTTGTTAGTGAACACTGAAGCTTTCTTT	TRBV5-1	TRBJ1-1	NA	NA
CASSGVAENTGELFF	TGTGCCAGCAGCGGTGTGGCAGAGAACACCGGGGAGCTGTTTTTT	TRBV6-2/TRBV6-3	TRBJ2-2	few	NA
CAIAAARTRVFTDTQYF	TGTGCCATCGCGGCTGCGCGGACCCGCGTGTTCACAGATACGCAGTATTTT	TRBV10-3	TRBJ2-3	many	NA
CASSYGTGGNTGELFF	TGCGCCAGCAGTTACGGGACAGGGGGGAACACCGGGGAGCTGTTTTTT	TRBV4-1	TRBJ2-2	NA	TRBD1
CASRFPPNRREVADTQYF	TGTGCCAGCAGATTCCCCCCTAACCGGCGGGAGGTCGCAGATACGCAGTATTTT	TRBV6-6	TRBJ2-3	few	TRBD2
CASSNTGATHYYEQYF	TGTGCCAGCAGCAATACAGGGGCCACGCATTACTACGAGCAGTACTTC	TRBV7-9	TRBJ2-7	few	TRBD1
CASSQDRSDTQYF	TGCGCCAGCAGCCAAGATAGGTCGGATACGCAGTATTTT	TRBV4-1	TRBJ2-3	NA	NA
CATSENGRGSNQPQHF	TGTGCCACCAGTGAAAATGGCAGGGGCAGCAATCAGCCCCAGCATTTT	TRBV24-1	TRBJ1-5	NA	NA
CASSLMSEQFF	TGCGCCAGCAGCTTGATGAGTGAGCAGTTCTTC	TRBV5-1	TRBJ2-1	NA	NA
CASSAEQGDATEAFF	TGTGCCAGCAGCGCAGAACAGGGGGACGCCACTGAAGCTTTCTTT	TRBV9	TRBJ1-1	few	TRBD1
CSAFTSSSYEQYF	TGCAGCGCTTTTACTTCAAGCTCCTACGAGCAGTACTTC	TRBV29-1	TRBJ2-7	NA	NA
CASSHPPGGGDTDTQYF	TGTGCCAGCAGCCACCCCCCGGGGGGAGGGGACACAGATACGCAGTATTTT	TRBV7-3	TRBJ2-3	NA	TRBD2
CASSPGSYNEQFF	TGTGCCAGTTCCCCAGGCTCCTACAATGAGCAGTTCTTC	TRBV19	TRBJ2-1	many	NA
CASSRPGVDSLRTDTQYF	TGTGCCAGCAGCCGCCCCGGAGTGGACTCTCTCCGCACAGATACGCAGTATTTT	TRBV7-9	TRBJ2-3	many	NA
CASSLLGPTDTQYF	TGTGCCAGCAGCCTACTAGGCCCCACAGATACGCAGTATTTT	TRBV12-3/TRBV12-4	TRBJ2-3	NA	NA
CSVEVRQGNTEAFF	TGCAGCGTTGAAGTCCGACAGGGGAACACTGAAGCTTTCTTT	TRBV29-1	TRBJ1-1	NA	TRBD1
CASSRLTGGSTDTQYF	TGTGCCAGCAGTCGACTTACAGGGGGGAGCACAGATACGCAGTATTTT	TRBV6-5	TRBJ2-3	few	TRBD1